This passage covers 10 T cell receptor beta chains from one sample sequenced in a study of blood T cells in healthy people across ages. Through a sample-barcoded 5' primer and a J-beta primer mix, a second PCR was run for roughly 7 to 12 cycles. TCRdb re-derived calls from the 5' RACE reads in MiXCR, one entry per CDR3 protein. Of 600,000 to 800,000 distinct CDR3 sequences in the sample, roughly 21% were seen once. The sequenced sample was blood. These TCRs come from an older man in good health.

The chain combines TRBV4-2 with TRBJ2-3; no definite D call. Germline CDR1 reads LGHNA; CDR2 reads YNFKEQ. The V gene lost 0 bases and the J gene lost 4 bases, with 17 bases spanning the gap. The CDR3 spans 17 residues. CDR3 sequence: CASSQDSSGSPADTQYF. CDR3 in DNA: TGTGCCAGCAGCCAAGATTCTTCGGGTAGCCCTGCAGATACGCAGTATTTT.

This clonotype was counted only a few times. The rearrangement links TRBV20-1 to TRBJ2-3; 8 nucleotides agree with TRBD2. The CDR3 covers 13 residues. CDR1 and CDR2 (germline): DFQATT, SNEGSKA (reference sequence). The trim removed 5 bases at V and 0 bases at J, leaving 1 base unmatched. This CDR3 is CSAGGRSTDTQYF. DNA of the CDR3: TGCAGTGCTGGCGGGAGGAGCACAGATACGCAGTATTTT.

This clonotype was counted only a few times. The genes are TRBV29-1 and TRBJ2-1; tentatively, D is TRBD1 or TRBD2 (5 bases each). The CDR3 is 14 amino acids. V lost 4 bases and J lost 1, with 11 bases in between. Germline CDR1 is SQVTM and CDR2 is ANQGSEA. In DNA form, the CDR3 reads TGCAGCGTTGGAACGGGGCTATCCTACAATGAGCAGTTCTTC. Amino acids: CSVGTGLSYNEQFF.

This clonotype was detected ten times or more. The genes are TRBV3-1 and TRBJ2-1; 8 nucleotides agree with TRBD2. Trimming took 1 base from V and 6 from J; bases not matched to a gene: 5. This CDR3 comprises 15 residues. CDR1 LGHDT and CDR2 YNNKEL come from the germline V gene (reference sequence). The CDR3 DNA reads as TGTGCCAGCAGCCAAGCTAGCGGGCGACTCAATGAGCAGTTCTTC. It translates to CASSQASGRLNEQFF.

A few counts support this clonotype. V and J are TRBV7-9 and TRBJ2-5; the D gene is possibly TRBD1 (6 bases). Trimming shortened V by 5 bases and J by 5 bases, and 18 bases separated the two germline ends. This CDR3 comprises 15 residues. Per germline, CDR1 SEHNR and CDR2 FQNEAQ (reference sequence). In DNA, the CDR3 is TGTGCCAGCAGCGCCGAACAACAGGGTTGGGAGACCCAGTACTTC. Translation: CASSAEQQGWETQYF. The whole variable domain, remainder taken from reference TRBV7-9 and TRBJ2-5, is DTGVSQNPRHKITKRGQNVTFRCDPISEHNRLYWYRQTLGQGPEFLTYFQNEAQLEKSRLLSDRFSAERPKGSFSTLEIQRTEQGDSAMYLCASSAEQQGWETQYFGPGTRLLVL.

The genes are TRBV12-3 or TRBV12-4 and TRBJ2-5; D uncertain. Deletions cut 6 bases from V and 4 bases from J, with 21 bases between. This CDR3 spans 16 amino acids. CDR3 in amino acids: CASSEHDLTVGETQYF. The CDR3 bases are TGTGCCAGCAGCGAACACGATCTAACGGTGGGAGAGACCCAGTACTTC.

This clonotype appeared once. DNA of the CDR3: TGTGCCTGGAGTGTACCTTCGGGAGCAGAGACCCAGTACTTC. It translates to CAWSVPSGAETQYF. The gene calls are TRBV30 and TRBJ2-5; a possible D gene is TRBD2 (6 bases). The V gene's germline CDR1 is GTSNPN and CDR2 SVGIG (reference sequence). V shed 0 bases and J shed 4 bases, with 12 bases lying between them. The CDR3 spans 14 residues.

The V gene is TRBV3-1, the J gene TRBJ1-1, with 9 bases identical to TRBD1. Germline V gene data show CDR1 as LGHDT and CDR2 as YNNKEL (reference sequence). V lost 4 bases to trimming and J lost 4 bases; unmatched junction nucleotides: 10. The CDR3 has 16 amino acids. This chain's CDR3 is CASSPSLLTGGTEAFF. The CDR3 DNA reads as TGTGCCAGCAGCCCCTCCCTCCTGACAGGGGGCACTGAAGCTTTCTTT.

The V call is TRBV5-1, the J call TRBJ2-7; D might be TRBD1 (6 bases). Germline V gene sequence: CDR1 SGHRS, CDR2 YFSETQ. V was shortened by 2 bases and J by 9 bases, with 18 bases between the two germline ends. This CDR3 contains 14 residues. In DNA form, the CDR3 reads TGCGCCAGCAGCTTAGGACAGTCCCCATTGCCGCAGTACTTC. Amino acid sequence: CASSLGQSPLPQYF.

This clonotype was counted a few times. This chain joins TRBV20-1 and TRBJ1-6; 7 bases fit TRBD1. V was clipped by 3 bases and J by 7 bases; unmatched bases: 9. The germline V gene encodes CDR1 DFQATT and CDR2 SNEGSKA (reference sequence). This CDR3 is built from 15 residues. CDR3 bases: TGCAGTGCTAGGAGTCAGACAGGGAGGAATTCACCCCTCCACTTT. Translation gives CSARSQTGRNSPLHF.